The text below deals with one T cell receptor (beta chain). Its antigen has not been determined. No base-level quality is on record; no much larger clone is a single base apart. TCRdb lists the instrument as Illumina NovaSeq 6000. TCRalpha and TCRbeta cDNA libraries were built by 5'RACE with constant-segment primers, adding sample barcodes and unique molecular identifiers. Trizol reagent was used to extract RNA from every sample. Libraries were amplified in two PCR steps, with a second sample barcode and Illumina TruSeq adapters added in the second step. Libraries were sequenced on an Illumina NovaSeq with 2 x 150 bp paired-end reads. The paper's data handling went like this. The reads were demultiplexed and collapsed into UMI-guided consensus sequences using migec v1.2.7. Using mixcr v2.1.11, UMI consensuses were aligned to TRA and TRB V and J templates and then assembled into clonotypes. A clonotype was counted as expanded or contracted only if both edgeR and NoisET called the change significant, with noise models trained on biological replicates. For edgeR calls, the cutoffs were a false discovery rate-adjusted p below 0.01 and a log2 fold-change threshold of 1. As an exploratory analysis of dynamics, max-normalized trajectories of the 1000 most abundant clonotypes were examined by PCA with hierarchical clustering. Each responding clone was given a CD4 or CD8 phenotype based on the CD4+ and CD8+ repertoires, which had been sequenced separately. In-frame beta chains were kept once TCRdb had trimmed the public reads at Q25 with fastp and called clones with MiXCR. Each record represents a unique CDR3 protein, reported with the most common genes and DNA among its rows. The V and J calls were not made by the authors but by TCRdb's processing. In this sample the table shows 450,000 or so distinct CDR3 sequences, roughly 20% of which occur a single time. The top ten constitute roughly 8.4% of the sample.

The data were obtained in a study of T-cell memory formation after mild COVID-19 (dated by TCRdb to the early 2020s). With regard to the full study: TCR sequence clusters from the two donors were found to be largely donor specific. The cohort was made up of two young adult volunteers, one female and one male, who were previously healthy. T-cell clones expanding and contracting after mild COVID-19 in two donors were tracked by longitudinal TCRalpha and TCRbeta repertoire sequencing.

V loses 4 bases, J loses 8 bases, and the germline ends lie 14 bases apart. From a lookup of the germline V gene (reference sequence), CDR1 and CDR2 are SEHNR and FQNEAQ. The CDR3, cysteine through phenylalanine, is 13 amino acids long. Only CDR3 DNA remains: 39 bases, in frame from the first base. PBMCs were isolated by Ficoll-Paque density gradient centrifugation. On the study overall, not on this receptor specifically: Some responding clones were detected in pre-infection memory, which suggested that pre-existing cross-reactive memory T cells had joined the SARS-CoV-2 response. Only two mild cases were covered in the study, and larger cohorts including severe cases with pre-infection samples were considered necessary. Balanced CD4/CD8 phenotypes were observed for clones contracting from day 15 to 85, whereas a bias towards CD4+ was observed for a second wave of clones expanding from day 15 to 37. SARS-CoV-2 specificity was not confirmed for the second-wave clones peaking on day 37. Contracting CD4+ clones were found mainly in CM and EM memory subsets, while CD8+ clones were enriched in EMRA.

The TCR was taken from an adult woman who had mild COVID-19 (a few samples of this study predate the infection). The sample titles of this study are shuffled in the database, so cell type and time point are left out; the donor was told from shared clones. The sequencing input was PBMCs or a T cell subset sorted from them (not recorded which). The chain employs TRBV7-9 and TRBJ1-2; the D gene is possibly TRBD1, with 6 bases matching. At the DNA level, the sequence is TGTGCCAGCAGCTGGGGGGCCCCGGTAGGCTACACCTTC. This codes for CASSWGAPVGYTF.